The clone carrying this T cell receptor (beta chain) was found many times. What it binds is not known. A junction boundary mismatches the germline segment, possibly from a read error. This CDR3 comprises 13 residues. The germline CDR1 and CDR2 sequences are SGHRS and YFSETQ. The library was made from cDNA and included unique molecular identifiers. Once roughly 0.9 to 10 million T cells were used, roughly 490,000 cDNA molecules resulted. TCRdb independently ran MiXCR on the PCR reads; one entry per CDR3 protein. The table records over 150,000 distinct CDR3 sequences, around 28% of them present only once. The data are from a study of post-analysis software for immune sequencing data. Study information: Relapsing-remitting, secondary progressive and progressive-relapsing multiple sclerosis courses were included. Findings of the study overall: Patients with multiple sclerosis recorded significantly lower normalized Chao1 diversity than controls, the study found. About 5 TRBV segments occurring more often in patients than controls included TRBV5-6, TRBV5-1 and TRBV20-1.

The sequence was collected from a girl aged 5-17 years with multiple sclerosis. The sequenced material came from blood. The chain recombines TRBV5-1 with TRBJ2-7; D possibly corresponds to TRBD1 (5 bases). The CDR3 spells CASSLGRAYEQYF. The CDR3, as DNA: TGTGCCAGCAGTTTAGGCAGGGCTTACGAGCAGTACTTC.